This T cell receptor (beta chain) was captured in a study of CD8+ T cells in alopecia areata. This clone appeared many times. The antigen remains undetermined. The ends were cut back, 0 bases at V and 4 bases at J, with 13 bases in the middle. The CDR3 has 15 residues. Germline loops: CDR1 KGHSH, CDR2 LQKENI. Broader study findings: Compared with normal scalp, lesional scalp had higher clonality and more expanded CD8+ clones. Persistence during tofacitinib was seen for many expanded lesional clones in scalp and blood.

Treatment denoted: oral pan-JAK inhibitor, 5-10 mg twice daily. Collection of lesional scalp punch biopsies and peripheral blood was performed in alopecia areata patients. Extracted RNA was reverse transcribed into cDNA, the sequencing template. Assay used: immunoSEQ multiplex PCR; TCRdb lists only in-frame clones, some missing. The sample yields under 200,000 clones, 60% seen once. The chain links TRBV18 to TRBJ2-7; possibly TRBD2 for D (5 bases). The receptor was isolated from a human donor with alopecia areata. The sample in question was CD4+ T cells sorted from blood, obtained at week 24, from a patient treated with tofacitinib. CDR3 in amino acids: CASSPPASPGYEQYF. The CDR3 DNA reads TGTGCCAGCTCACCACCGGCTAGCCCGGGGTACGAGCAGTACTTC.